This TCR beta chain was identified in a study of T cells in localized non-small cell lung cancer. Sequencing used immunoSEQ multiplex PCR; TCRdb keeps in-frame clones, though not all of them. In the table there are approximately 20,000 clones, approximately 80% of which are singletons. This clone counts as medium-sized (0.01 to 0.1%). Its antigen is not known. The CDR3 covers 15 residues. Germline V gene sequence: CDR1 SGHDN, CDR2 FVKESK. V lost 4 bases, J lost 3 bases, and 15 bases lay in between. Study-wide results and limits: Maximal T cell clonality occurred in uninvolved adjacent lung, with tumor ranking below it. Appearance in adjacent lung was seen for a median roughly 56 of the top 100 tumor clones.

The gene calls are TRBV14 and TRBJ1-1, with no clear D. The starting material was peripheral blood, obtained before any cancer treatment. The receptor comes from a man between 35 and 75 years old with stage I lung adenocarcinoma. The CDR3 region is CASSRQSGWDTEAFF. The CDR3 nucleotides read TGTGCCAGCAGCCGCCAAAGCGGGTGGGACACTGAAGCTTTCTTT.